The T cell receptor beta chain under discussion was sequenced for a study of cytomegalovirus exposure and HLA in healthy donors. General observations from the study: Most TCR sequences were seen very rarely across donors, but some public TCRs occurred in many. As immune exposure information, only CMV serostatus was available.

The PCR was carried out with 60 Vbeta primers and 13 Jbeta primers. TCRdb's copy holds only in-frame clones and misses some; the assay was immunoSEQ multiplex PCR. The sample has more than 95,000 clones, 9% to 10% seen once. There are a few counts of this clone. Antigen unknown. The sequence derives from a man aged 30-40 years in good health and CMV-seronegative. Material for sequencing was PBMCs.

In DNA, the CDR3 is TGCGCCAGCAGCCCCCGCCTACTTTTATCGAACACCGGGGAGCTGTTTTTT. This encodes CASSPRLLLSNTGELFF. The rearrangement uses TRBV5-1 and TRBJ2-2, with no clear D. V lost 4 bases, J lost 0 bases, and 16 bases lay in between. This CDR3 has 17 amino acids. Germline V gene sequence: CDR1 SGHRS, CDR2 YFSETQ.